This T cell receptor beta chain came from a study of T cell responses to AZD1222 COVID-19 vaccine. Study-wide findings and caveats: Vaccination with two AZD1222 doses was followed by a rise in Spike-specific TCR breadth and depth. There were mostly white British donors and more females than males, and clonal diversity was possibly underestimated.

Points on this clone: Its cognate antigen is unknown.

Germline loops: CDR1 LNHDA, CDR2 SQIVND (reference sequence). The CDR3 runs 16 residues. V was clipped by 7 bases and J by 5 bases; unmatched bases: 13. Assay used: immunoSEQ multiplex PCR; TCRdb lists only in-frame clones, some missing. The sample lists 120,000 to 150,000 clones, around 90% occurring once. The sample was peripheral blood, taken 28 days after the second dose of the MenACWY control vaccine. This sequence was found in an adult who received the MenACWY meningococcal vaccine as a control. This chain connects TRBV19 to TRBJ2-7; 11 nucleotides align to TRBD1. CDR3: CASTPFPGQGVDEQYF. In DNA form, the CDR3 reads TGTGCCAGTACCCCATTCCCGGGACAGGGGGTGGACGAGCAGTACTTC.